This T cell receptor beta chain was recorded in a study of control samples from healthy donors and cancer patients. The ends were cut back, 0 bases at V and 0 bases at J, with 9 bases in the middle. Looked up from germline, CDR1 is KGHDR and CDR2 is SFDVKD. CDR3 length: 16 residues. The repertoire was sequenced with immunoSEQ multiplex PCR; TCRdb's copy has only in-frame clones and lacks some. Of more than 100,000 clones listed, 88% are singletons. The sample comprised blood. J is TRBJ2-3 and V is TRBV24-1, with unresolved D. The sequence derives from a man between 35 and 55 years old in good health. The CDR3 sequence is CATSDLRFGSTDTQYF. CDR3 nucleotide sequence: TGTGCCACCAGTGATTTGCGGTTTGGTAGCACAGATACGCAGTATTTT.